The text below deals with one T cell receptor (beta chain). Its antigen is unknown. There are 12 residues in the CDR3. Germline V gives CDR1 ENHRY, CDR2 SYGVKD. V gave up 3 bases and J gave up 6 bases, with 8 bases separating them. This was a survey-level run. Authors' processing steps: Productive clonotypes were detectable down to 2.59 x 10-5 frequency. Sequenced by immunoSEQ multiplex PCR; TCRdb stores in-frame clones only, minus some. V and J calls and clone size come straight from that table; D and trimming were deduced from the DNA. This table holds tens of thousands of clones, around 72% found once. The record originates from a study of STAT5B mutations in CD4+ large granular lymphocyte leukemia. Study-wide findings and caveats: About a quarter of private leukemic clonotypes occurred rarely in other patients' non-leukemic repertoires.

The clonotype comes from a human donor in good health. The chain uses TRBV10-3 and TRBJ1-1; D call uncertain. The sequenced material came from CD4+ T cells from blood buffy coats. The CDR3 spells CAISDGVPEAFF. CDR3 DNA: TGTGCCATCAGTGACGGGGTCCCTGAAGCTTTCTTT.